Each of the 17 T cell receptor beta chains below was sequenced from the same sample in a study of blood T cell repertoires in COVID-19. Only in-frame clones appear in the TCRdb table, and some are missing; sequencing was by immunoSEQ multiplex PCR. The sample has 150,000 to 200,000 clones; 81% are singletons. The material sequenced was peripheral blood. These receptors were collected from a human donor in a cohort sampled during active COVID-19.

The chain employs TRBV7-6 and TRBJ2-3; TRBD2 matches at 11 bases. The CDR3 extends over 16 amino acids. Germline loops: CDR1 SGHVS, CDR2 FNYEAQ. Trimming removed 1 base from V and 4 bases from J; junction bases left unmatched: 4. The CDR3 DNA sequence: TGTGCCAGCAGCTTAGGGCTAGCGGGGGGATCAGATACGCAGTATTTT. This encodes CASSLGLAGGSDTQYF.

The chain combines TRBV28 with TRBJ2-5; the match to TRBD2 covers 12 bases. CDR3 length: 20 residues. Trimming took 2 bases from V and 5 from J; bases not matched to a gene: 18. Looked up from germline, CDR1 is MDHEN and CDR2 is SYDVKM. As DNA, the CDR3 is TGTGCCAGCAGTTTACTACCTAGCGGGGGGGCCGGGTTTCTATCGGAGACCCAGTACTTC. This gives the protein CASSLLPSGGAGFLSETQYF.

V and J are TRBV15 and TRBJ2-1, with TRBD2 matching over 9 bases. Germline CDR1 and CDR2: LNHNV and YYDKDF (reference sequence). V was clipped by 1 base and J by 7 bases; unmatched bases: 5. CDR3 length equals 15 residues. DNA for the CDR3: TGTGCCACCAGCAGAGTAGCGGGAGATAAAAATGAGCAGTTCTTC. Its protein is CATSRVAGDKNEQFF.

The rearrangement uses TRBV2 and TRBJ2-1; 9 positions agree with TRBD2. This CDR3 contains 17 residues. The germline V gene encodes CDR1 SNHLY and CDR2 FYNNEI. V dropped 8 bases and J dropped 8; count of bases not matched to a gene: 19. Here the CDR3 DNA reads TGTGCCAGCCGGTCGCAGGGTGGCGGGGGGGCCCGCTATGAGCAGTTCTTC. Translated, it gives CASRSQGGGGARYEQFF. Variable domain in full (rest from reference TRBV2 and TRBJ2-1): EPEVTQTPSHQVTQMGQEVILRCVPISNHLYFYWYRQILGQKVEFLVSFYNNEISEKSEIFDDQFSVERPDGSNFTLKIRSTKLEDSAMYFCASRSQGGGGARYEQFFGPGTRLTVL.

Written as DNA, the CDR3 is TGTGCCAGCAGCTCGACCCGACAGGGGGCTGAATCACCCCTCCACTTT. It translates to CASSSTRQGAESPLHF. This rearrangement joins TRBV7-9 to TRBJ1-6, with 10 bases that match TRBD1. From germline, CDR1 is SEHNR and CDR2 FQNEAQ (reference sequence). The J segment lost 10 bases and the V segment lost 4 bases, leaving 10 bases of the junction unmatched. The CDR3 extends over 16 amino acids.

The genes are TRBV10-2 and TRBJ2-3, with TRBD1 as a possible D gene (5 bases). The V end was cut by 6 bases, the J end by 5 bases, with 9 bases between. The CDR3 is 12 residues long. Germline CDR1 is WSHSY and CDR2 is SAAADI. DNA of the CDR3: TGCGCCAGCAGCACAGGAGTAGATACGCAGTATTTT. This sequence encodes CASSTGVDTQYF.

The chain carries TRBV4-3 and TRBJ1-6, with a possible D match to TRBD1 (6 bases). Deletions cut 2 bases from V and 7 bases from J, with 15 bases between. The germline V gene encodes CDR1 LGHNA and CDR2 YSLEER. The CDR3 length is 16 residues. The CDR3 spells CASSQRTAMANSPLHF. In nucleotides, the CDR3 is TGCGCCAGCAGCCAACGGACAGCAATGGCGAATTCACCCCTCCACTTT.

This clone was found once. DNA of the CDR3: TGTGCCAGTAGTATAGTTCCGGGAGTGGGGTCGGAGACCCAGTACTTC. As protein: CASSIVPGVGSETQYF. The chain employs TRBV19 and TRBJ2-5, with a tentative D call TRBD2 (6 bases). In germline, CDR1 is LNHDA, CDR2 SQIVND (reference sequence). This CDR3 spans 16 amino acids. V was clipped by 1 base and J by 5 bases, with 17 bases between them. The full variable domain, in which reference TRBV19 and TRBJ2-5 provide the parts outside the CDR3, is DGGITQSPKYLFRKEGQNVTLSCEQNLNHDAMYWYRQDPGQGLRLIYYSQIVNDFQKGDIAEGYSVSREKKESFPLTVTSAQKNPTAFYLCASSIVPGVGSETQYFGPGTRLLVL.

This clone was picked up a small number of times. The chain joins TRBV4-1 to TRBJ1-3; no firm D call. There are 17 residues in the CDR3. Per the germline V gene, CDR1 is MGHRA and CDR2 is YSYEKL. Trimming removed 0 bases at V and 0 bases at J, with 12 bases between. CDR3 sequence reads: CASSQEGGILSGNTIYF. The CDR3 region has the DNA TGCGCCAGCAGCCAAGAGGGAGGCATCCTCTCTGGAAACACCATATATTTT.

The V and J genes are TRBV3-1 (or the pseudogene TRBV3-2) and TRBJ2-3, with 14 bases aligning to TRBD2. Germline values: CDR1 LGHDT, CDR2 YNNKEL (reference sequence). This CDR3 has 20 amino acids. With 4 bases clipped from V and 5 bases from J, the junction kept 17 bases outside the gene matches. CDR3 sequence: CASSREVPRLAGGQGDTQYF. The CDR3 DNA is TGTGCCAGCAGCCGTGAAGTGCCTAGACTAGCGGGGGGGCAAGGAGATACGCAGTATTTT.

The J gene is TRBJ1-6, the V gene TRBV10-2, with 8 bases lining up with TRBD1. Germline values: CDR1 WSHSY, CDR2 SAAADI. The ends lost 2 bases at V and 8 bases at J; junction bases unmatched: 5. This CDR3 has 15 amino acids. CDR3 amino acids: CASSEDRGEHSPLHF. CDR3 DNA: TGCGCCAGCAGTGAGGACAGGGGAGAGCATTCACCCCTCCACTTT.

This clone was counted many times. The chain recombines TRBV4-1 with TRBJ2-1, with 15 nucleotides matching TRBD2. V lost 0 bases, J lost 9 bases, and 6 bases stayed unmatched. The CDR3 has 17 residues. Germline CDR1 MGHRA, CDR2 YSYEKL. The CDR3 DNA sequence: TGCGCCAGCAGCCAAGATGGAGGGACTAGCGGGGGGTCTGAGCAGTTCTTC. It specifies CASSQDGGTSGGSEQFF.

A single count supports this clone. The chain links TRBV18 to TRBJ1-2; tentatively, D is TRBD1 (5 bases). This CDR3 has 14 amino acids. V was clipped by 4 bases and J by 6 bases, with 15 bases between them. Germline CDR1 and CDR2: KGHSH and LQKENI. The CDR3 here is CASSHNRDSNGYTF. CDR3 in DNA: TGTGCCAGCTCACACAATCGGGACTCCAATGGCTACACCTTC.

The chain joins TRBV10-2 to TRBJ1-5; 7 bases are a match to TRBD1. Trimming took 3 bases from V and 5 from J; bases not matched to a gene: 13. The CDR3 has 17 amino acids. Germline loops: CDR1 WSHSY, CDR2 SAAADI. CDR3 nucleotide sequence: TGCGCCAGCAGTGAAACAAGGGGGCAGCGTCCCGATCAGCCCCAGCATTTT. Protein sequence: CASSETRGQRPDQPQHF.

The chain combines TRBV6-4 with TRBJ2-1; D is possibly TRBD2 (6 bases). The V gene's germline CDR1 is MRHNA and CDR2 SNTAGT. V lost 0 bases, J lost 7 bases, and 13 bases lay in between. This CDR3 spans 15 amino acids. The CDR3 bases are TGTGCCAGCAGTGACTCTACGGGAGCTGGAAATGAGCAGTTCTTC. It specifies CASSDSTGAGNEQFF.

V is TRBV12-5 and J is TRBJ2-3; TRBD2 matches 7 bases. The CDR3 contains 15 residues. Looked up from germline, CDR1 is LGHNT and CDR2 is FRNRAP. V lost 4 bases, J lost 2 bases, and 6 bases stayed unmatched. For the CDR3, the DNA is TGTGCTAGTGGTTCCTGGGGAGGGCCCACAGATACGCAGTATTTT. Protein: CASGSWGGPTDTQYF.

This clone was seen a single time. The chain carries TRBV3-1 (or the pseudogene TRBV3-2) and TRBJ1-2; no reliable D call. The V end was cut by 5 bases, the J end by 6 bases, with 16 bases between. Germline V gene sequence: CDR1 LGHDT, CDR2 YNNKEL (reference sequence). CDR3 length: 14 amino acids. The CDR3 loop is CASSEPPSGNGYTF. Written as DNA, the CDR3 is TGTGCCAGCAGCGAACCGCCGTCGGGAAATGGCTACACCTTC.